Presented here are 27 T cell receptor beta chains from one specimen sequenced in a study of blood T cell repertoires in COVID-19. Clones were read by immunoSEQ multiplex PCR, and TCRdb kept only the in-frame ones, dropping some. In the table there are fewer than 350,000 clones, approximately 89% of which are singletons. The sequenced sample consisted of peripheral blood. The receptors shown here come from a woman aged 25 to 39 with COVID-19, enrolled during active disease.

This sequence joins TRBV30 and TRBJ1-2; D not certain. Trimming left V 0 bases short and J 0 bases short, with 11 bases between. The CDR3 runs 15 residues. The germline gives CDR1 GTSNPN, CDR2 SVGIG (reference sequence). The CDR3 sequence: CAWSVITQANYGYTF. DNA for the CDR3: TGTGCCTGGAGTGTGATCACACAAGCTAACTATGGCTACACCTTC.

The rearrangement links TRBV4-3 to TRBJ1-2; the match to TRBD1 covers 7 bases. J was trimmed by 7 bases and V by 0 bases; bases with no gene match: 11. Germline V lookup: CDR1 LGHNA, CDR2 YSLEER. This CDR3 is 16 amino acids long. This CDR3 is CASSQDGSGGGLGYTF. CDR3 DNA sequence: TGCGCCAGCAGCCAAGACGGGTCAGGGGGTGGGCTTGGCTACACCTTC.

This clone was observed a few times. V usage is TRBV5-1 and J usage is TRBJ2-1, with TRBD2 as a possible D gene (6 bases). Germline V gene data show CDR1 as SGHRS and CDR2 as YFSETQ. The CDR3 runs 16 residues. The ends were cut back, 6 bases at V and 0 bases at J, with 16 bases in the middle. DNA for the CDR3: TGCGCCAGCACCCTCCTGGGGGGAAGCTCCTACAATGAGCAGTTCTTC. Amino acid sequence: CASTLLGGSSYNEQFF.

This clone was picked up one time. The chain uses TRBV6-5 and TRBJ2-5; 13 nucleotides align to TRBD2. Germline V lookup: CDR1 MNHEY, CDR2 SVGAGI. Germline trimming cut 6 bases from V and 4 bases from J; bases unmatched to any gene: 5. The CDR3 is 15 amino acids. DNA of the CDR3: TGTGCCAGCAGCCAAGGACTAGCGGGGGTAGAGACCCAGTACTTC. Protein product: CASSQGLAGVETQYF.

This rearrangement joins TRBV6-5 to TRBJ1-3; TRBD1 is a possible D gene (5 bases). V shed 8 bases and J shed 1 base, with 12 bases lying between them. Germline-derived CDR1 and CDR2 are MNHEY and SVGAGI. The CDR3 contains 14 residues. CDR3 residues: CASDGGLSGNTIYF. The CDR3 nucleotides read TGTGCCAGCGATGGGGGACTTTCTGGAAACACCATATATTTT.

This chain connects TRBV4-2 to TRBJ1-1, with D unclear. The V gene's germline CDR1 is LGHNA and CDR2 YNFKEQ. The CDR3 contains 14 residues. V was clipped by 1 base and J by 5 bases, with 11 bases between them. This CDR3 is CASSQGGSRTEAFF. DNA for the CDR3: TGTGCCAGCAGCCAAGGAGGGTCGAGGACTGAAGCTTTCTTT.

This clone was recorded only once. J is TRBJ2-3 and V is TRBV6-2 or TRBV6-3; 9 bases are a match to TRBD2. The CDR3 consists of 16 residues. Germline trimming cut 0 bases from V and 5 bases from J; bases unmatched to any gene: 6. Germline lookup yields CDR1 MNHEY and CDR2 SVGEGT. Written as DNA, the CDR3 is TGTGCCAGCAGTTACTCGAAAGCGGGGGGTTTAGATACGCAGTATTTT. It encodes CASSYSKAGGLDTQYF.

For this clone: At the DNA level, this CDR3 is encoded by other sequences in the same sample as well. V usage is TRBV12-3 or TRBV12-4 and J usage is TRBJ1-2; D unresolved. CDR3 size: 12 residues. The V gene lost 3 bases and the J gene lost 2 bases, with 4 bases spanning the gap. The CDR3 is CASSFSNYGYTF. As DNA, the CDR3 is TGTGCCAGCAGTTTTAGCAACTATGGCTACACCTTC.

The chain uses TRBV2 and TRBJ2-4, with TRBD2 matching over 8 bases. V gave up 5 bases and J gave up 6 bases; unmatched junction bases: 9. In germline, CDR1 is SNHLY, CDR2 FYNNEI. This CDR3 region has 15 residues. The CDR3 region has the DNA TGTGCCAGCAGTCCCTTTGAGCGGGGGTCAAACATTCAGTACTTC. Its translation is CASSPFERGSNIQYF.

This clone was seen only once. The rearrangement links TRBV6-5 to TRBJ1-2, with 8 bases that match TRBD1. The CDR3 loop spans 15 amino acids. V was pared by 5 bases and J by 3 bases, with 8 bases of the junction left unmatched. CDR1 and CDR2 from the germline V gene are MNHEY and SVGAGI. Here the CDR3 reads CASSTSGGADYGYTF. The CDR3 region has the DNA TGTGCCAGCAGTACCTCAGGGGGCGCAGACTATGGCTACACCTTC.

The rearrangement uses TRBV10-1 and TRBJ2-7, with D maybe TRBD2 (7 bases). This CDR3 has 13 amino acids. V was cut by 10 bases and J by 6 bases, with 19 bases left in between. CDR1 is WNHNN and CDR2 is SYGVQD in the germline V gene (reference sequence). CDR3 bases: TGCGCCACCGAGGGGGGGCTCCCTATCGAGCAGTACTTC. Protein sequence: CATEGGLPIEQYF.

The chain has TRBV6-2 or TRBV6-3 and TRBJ1-5; D unclear. Trimming pared 0 bases from V and 3 bases from J, leaving 24 bases between. The germline V gene encodes CDR1 MNHEY and CDR2 SVGEGT. The CDR3 has 20 amino acids. CDR3 protein: CASSYSRNTTLPLFNQPQHF. The CDR3 region has the DNA TGTGCCAGCAGTTACTCACGTAACACCACCCTCCCCCTTTTCAATCAGCCCCAGCATTTT.

The V gene is TRBV11-2, the J gene TRBJ1-2; D not certain. Germline CDR1 reads SGHAT; CDR2 reads FQNNGV. The CDR3 runs 12 residues. Deletions cut 1 base from V and 5 bases from J, with 5 bases between. CDR3 nucleotides: TGTGCCAGCAGCTTAGGGAGATATGGCTACACCTTC. Its translation is CASSLGRYGYTF.

The chain couples TRBV6-5 to TRBJ1-6; 7 nucleotides line up with TRBD1. The CDR3 has 12 amino acids. Germline V CDR1 and CDR2: MNHEY, SVGAGI. V was pared by 6 bases and J by 11 bases, with 4 bases of the junction left unmatched. Written as DNA, the CDR3 is TGTGCCAGCAGCGGACAGGCGGCACCCCTCCACTTT. Translated: CASSGQAAPLHF.

The chain uses TRBV9 and TRBJ1-1; D possibly corresponds to TRBD1 (5 bases). Germline lookup yields CDR1 SGDLS and CDR2 YYNGEE. The V end lost 6 bases, the J end lost 10 bases, and 34 bases lay between the germline ends. This CDR3 spans 18 amino acids. The CDR3 sequence is CASTPGGEPVGTKPLAFF. As DNA, the CDR3 is TGTGCCAGCACTCCGGGGGGGGAGCCGGTTGGAACCAAACCGTTAGCTTTCTTT. The full variable domain, its missing parts supplied by reference TRBV9 and TRBJ1-1, is DSGVTQTPKHLITATGQRVTLRCSPRSGDLSVYWYQQSLDQGLQFLIQYYNGEERAKGNILERFSAQQFPDLHSELNLSSLELGDSALYFCASTPGGEPVGTKPLAFFGQGTRLTVV.

This sequence joins TRBV5-1 and TRBJ1-2; tentative D call: TRBD1 (6 bases). V lost 6 bases and J lost 6, with 15 bases in between. CDR1 and CDR2 (germline): SGHRS, YFSETQ. The CDR3 is 13 residues long. CDR3 loop: CASTPGVGNGYTF. The CDR3 region has the DNA TGCGCCAGCACCCCAGGGGTCGGGAATGGCTACACCTTC.

This rearrangement joins TRBV7-9 to TRBJ1-6; D call uncertain. The CDR3 extends over 14 amino acids. CDR1 and CDR2 (germline): SEHNR, FQNEAQ (reference sequence). Trimming took off 5 bases at V and 9 bases at J, with 14 bases between the two ends. The CDR3 nucleotides read TGTGCCAGCAGCCTCGATCCCCGCGGTTCACCCCTCCACTTT. Residues: CASSLDPRGSPLHF.

The chain carries TRBV6-2 or TRBV6-3 and TRBJ2-1, with TRBD2 identical over 12 bases. The CDR3 contains 16 residues. The ends lost 0 bases at V and 8 bases at J; junction bases unmatched: 5. In germline, CDR1 is MNHEY, CDR2 SVGEGT. Here the CDR3 DNA reads TGTGCCAGCAGTTACTCACTAGCGGGGGGTTTCCATGAGCAGTTCTTC. Encoded protein: CASSYSLAGGFHEQFF.

This clone showed up just a few times. V usage is TRBV9 and J usage is TRBJ1-2; D gene uncertain. Trimming shortened V by 1 base and J by 1 base, and 8 bases separated the two germline ends. The CDR3 runs to 14 residues. CDR1 and CDR2 (germline): SGDLS, YYNGEE. The CDR3 protein is CASSVSPDNYGYTF. As DNA, the CDR3 is TGTGCCAGCAGCGTATCCCCAGATAACTATGGCTACACCTTC.

The rearrangement uses TRBV29-1 and TRBJ1-2, with D perhaps matching TRBD1 (6 bases). The length of the CDR3 is 13 residues. Between the trimmed V and J ends, which lost 7 bases and 4 bases, there was a span of 16 bases. Germline values: CDR1 SQVTM, CDR2 ANQGSEA. CDR3 sequence reads: CSALSQGFYGYTF. As DNA, the CDR3 is TGCAGCGCTCTTTCACAGGGTTTCTATGGCTACACCTTC.

The chain carries TRBV11-1 and TRBJ2-5; D gene ambiguous. CDR3 length equals 15 residues. Trimming removed 1 base from V and 5 bases from J, with 14 bases in between. Germline assignment: CDR1 SGHAT and CDR2 FQDESV (reference sequence). As DNA, the CDR3 is TGTGCCAGCAGCTTAGGAATTGGATCGGAGGAGACCCAGTACTTC. Protein product: CASSLGIGSEETQYF.

This chain joins TRBV29-1 and TRBJ2-5; D possibly corresponds to TRBD1 (5 bases). V was pared by 7 bases and J by 1 base, with 16 bases between. Germline values: CDR1 SQVTM, CDR2 ANQGSEA. This CDR3 is built from 14 residues. The CDR3 here is CSARRQTAQETQYF. DNA of the CDR3: TGCAGCGCCCGAAGACAGACAGCCCAAGAGACCCAGTACTTC.

The chain has TRBV10-2 and TRBJ1-2; D possibly corresponds to TRBD1 (5 bases). The germline V gene has CDR1 WSHSY and CDR2 SAAADI. Trimming cost V 3 bases and J 2 bases, with 7 bases left between them. The CDR3 is 13 residues long. CDR3: CASSERQNYGYTF. CDR3 DNA: TGCGCCAGCAGTGAACGACAGAACTATGGCTACACCTTC.

J is TRBJ1-2 and V is TRBV7-9; TRBD1 aligns across 9 bases. This CDR3 region has 17 residues. The germline CDR1 and CDR2 sequences are SEHNR and FQNEAQ (reference sequence). V lost 3 bases and J lost 0; bases outside the gene matches: 8. For the CDR3, the DNA is TGTGCCAGCAGCTTCTCACCTGGACAGGGGTCTAACTATGGCTACACCTTC. Its translation is CASSFSPGQGSNYGYTF. Filled out from reference TRBV7-9 and TRBJ1-2, the complete variable domain reads DTGVSQNPRHKITKRGQNVTFRCDPISEHNRLYWYRQTLGQGPEFLTYFQNEAQLEKSRLLSDRFSAERPKGSFSTLEIQRTEQGDSAMYLCASSFSPGQGSNYGYTFGSGTRLTVV.

This clone was seen a single time. The chain couples TRBV11-2 to TRBJ1-1; 7 bases are a match to TRBD1. The CDR3 spans 13 residues. The trim removed 0 bases at V and 6 bases at J, leaving 1 base unmatched. Per the germline V gene, CDR1 is SGHAT and CDR2 is FQNNGV. Here the CDR3 DNA reads TGTGCCAGCAGCTTAGACAGGGGGGCTGAAGCTTTCTTT. Protein product: CASSLDRGAEAFF.

The chain recombines TRBV3-1 (or the pseudogene TRBV3-2) with TRBJ2-3; the D is unclear. Germline lookup yields CDR1 LGHDT and CDR2 YNNKEL (reference sequence). The V gene lost 3 bases and the J gene lost 2 bases, with 12 bases spanning the gap. The CDR3 spans 15 residues. In nucleotides, the CDR3 is TGTGCCAGCAGCCATCGCGATGAACTCACAGATACGCAGTATTTT. This sequence encodes CASSHRDELTDTQYF.

The chain links TRBV13 to TRBJ2-3; the match to TRBD2 covers 9 bases. There are 13 residues in the CDR3. J gave up 6 bases and V 5 bases, and 3 bases lay outside the gene matches. From germline, CDR1 is PRHDT and CDR2 FYEKMQ (reference sequence). CDR3 sequence: CASSIGLADTQYF. The CDR3 coding sequence is TGTGCCAGCAGCATCGGACTAGCGGATACGCAGTATTTT.